The TCR beta chain under discussion was sequenced for a study of blood T cells in healthy people across ages. This clonotype was picked up a small number of times. Its specificity is not known. Russia was home to the donors, healthy Caucasian individuals aged roughly 6 to 90. A minimum of 6 micrograms of total RNA was extracted per sample. Regarding the study as a whole: There were more naive CD4+ cells and higher diversity in long-lived donors than in aged donors. A roughly linear age-dependent decrease characterized TCR beta diversity per million T cells.

The V and J ends lost 1 base and 0 bases respectively, with 10 bases between them. CDR1 is SGHTA, CDR2 FQGNSA, per germline. CDR3 length: 16 amino acids. A second PCR of roughly 7 to 11 cycles used a sample-barcoded 5' primer and a J-beta primer mix. A single record per CDR3 protein comes from TCRdb applying MiXCR to the 5' RACE reads. The data contain 1,500,000 or so distinct CDR3 sequences, roughly 43% of them singletons. Source material: blood. This chain uses TRBV7-2 with TRBJ2-4; D unclear. The sequence was collected from a woman aged 18-29 years in good health. The CDR3 nucleotides are TGTGCCAGCAGCTTAGAGTCCTCCGTAGCCAAAAACATTCAGTACTTC. It encodes CASSLESSVAKNIQYF.